These 13 T cell receptor beta chains were sequenced from one sample in a study of blood T cell repertoires in COVID-19. The repertoire was sequenced with immunoSEQ multiplex PCR; TCRdb's copy has only in-frame clones and lacks some. The sample consists of fewer than 35,000 clones, around 90% of them appearing once. The sequencing input was peripheral blood. These TCRs come from a man aged 45-65 years with active or convalescent COVID-19.

V usage is TRBV2 and J usage is TRBJ1-1; 7 nucleotides match TRBD1. Germline V CDR1 and CDR2: SNHLY, FYNNEI. The CDR3 is 14 amino acids. The V and J ends lost 4 bases and 8 bases, in that order; junction bases with no gene match: 10. The CDR3 DNA reads TGTGCCAGCAGTGCCGAGGCCCTACAGGGGGAAGCTTTCTTT. This codes for CASSAEALQGEAFF.

With regard to this clone: A read error may produce the germline difference seen at one junction end. The chain combines TRBV7-7 with TRBJ2-3, with D possibly TRBD2 on 5 matching bases. Germline V gives CDR1 SSHAT, CDR2 FNYEAQ (reference sequence). The CDR3 runs 15 residues. The CDR3 nucleotides read TGTGCTAGCAGCCGTCTAGCCGCCCTCACAGATACGCAGTATTTT. Translating gives CASSRLAALTDTQYF.

This chain connects TRBV5-1 to TRBJ2-1, with a weak D call TRBD2 (6 bases). Germline V gene sequence: CDR1 SGHRS, CDR2 YFSETQ. The CDR3 consists of 13 residues. The V end was cut by 4 bases, the J end by 4 bases, with 9 bases between. The CDR3, as DNA: TGCGCCAGCAGCCCGGGGGTTTACAATGAGCAGTTCTTC. Encoded protein: CASSPGVYNEQFF.

The V call is TRBV24-1, the J call TRBJ1-2; weak D call: TRBD1 (6 bases). The germline gives CDR1 KGHDR, CDR2 SFDVKD. This CDR3 spans 13 amino acids. The ends were cut back, 4 bases at V and 9 bases at J, with 14 bases in the middle. CDR3 in DNA: TGTGCCACCAGTGAAGGGGGGAGGGATCGCTACACCTTC. This encodes CATSEGGRDRYTF.

V usage is TRBV27 and J usage is TRBJ2-2, with TRBD2 matching 8 bases. The germline gives CDR1 MNHEY, CDR2 SMNVEV (reference sequence). This CDR3 region has 16 residues. J gave up 1 base and V 2 bases, and 3 bases lay outside the gene matches. CDR3 in amino acids: CASSLGLAGNTGELFF. The CDR3 DNA follows: TGTGCCAGCAGTTTAGGACTAGCAGGGAACACCGGGGAGCTGTTTTTT.

This clone turned up a few times. This chain uses TRBV20-1 with TRBJ2-3; D not resolved. From germline, CDR1 is DFQATT and CDR2 SNEGSKA (reference sequence). The CDR3 spans 12 residues. V lost 3 bases and J 6 bases, leaving 10 bases between the germline ends. As DNA, the CDR3 is TGCAGTGCTAGTCCGGTACTTGATACGCAGTATTTT. This sequence encodes CSASPVLDTQYF.

The chain couples TRBV10-2 to TRBJ2-7; 12 bases are a match to TRBD2. There are 16 residues in the CDR3. J was trimmed by 5 bases and V by 2 bases; bases with no gene match: 7. Germline loops: CDR1 WSHSY, CDR2 SAAADI. CDR3 sequence reads: CASSEPRTSGNNEQYF. Written as DNA, the CDR3 is TGCGCCAGCAGTGAGCCAAGGACTAGCGGGAACAACGAGCAGTACTTC.

The chain is built from TRBV5-1 and TRBJ2-3; TRBD2 agrees at 7 bases. V shed 5 bases and J 4 bases; nucleotides not matched to a gene: 7. Germline V gene data show CDR1 as SGHRS and CDR2 as YFSETQ. The CDR3 loop spans 14 amino acids. CDR3 sequence (DNA): TGCGCCAGCAGGGGCGGGAGCTCCCCAGATACGCAGTATTTT. Residues: CASRGGSSPDTQYF.

The J gene is TRBJ1-4, the V gene TRBV28; 8 bases match TRBD1. The CDR3 covers 17 residues. V shed 5 bases, J shed 0 bases, and the junction held 8 bases outside the gene matches. Germline CDR1 is MDHEN and CDR2 is SYDVKM. The CDR3, as DNA: TGTGCCAGCAGTGACGGACAGGGAAGGGCAACTAATGAAAAACTGTTTTTT. It yields the protein CASSDGQGRATNEKLFF.

This clone has just one count. The chain is built from TRBV15 and TRBJ2-7, with D perhaps matching TRBD1 (5 bases). Germline V lookup: CDR1 LNHNV, CDR2 YYDKDF (reference sequence). The CDR3 is made up of 14 amino acids. Trimming removed 1 base from V and 0 bases from J, with 7 bases in between. Here the CDR3 DNA reads TGTGCCACCAGCAGAGGCGACAGCTCCTACGAGCAGTACTTC. Translation gives CATSRGDSSYEQYF. Complete variable domain (other parts from reference TRBV15 and TRBJ2-7): DAMVIQNPRYQVTQFGKPVTLSCSQTLNHNVMYWYQQKSSQAPKLLFHYYDKDFNNEADTPDNFQSRRPNTSFCFLDIRSPGLGDTAMYLCATSRGDSSYEQYFGPGTRLTVT.

The chain uses TRBV30 and TRBJ2-2, with a weak D call TRBD2 (5 bases). CDR3 length: 12 residues. The germline CDR1 and CDR2 sequences are GTSNPN and SVGIG (reference sequence). Between the trimmed V and J ends, which lost 5 bases and 9 bases, there was a span of 13 bases. This CDR3 reads CAWEVSERELFF. In nucleotides, the CDR3 is TGTGCCTGGGAGGTTAGCGAGCGGGAGCTGTTTTTT.

This clone was counted a few times. The chain employs TRBV19 and TRBJ1-2; 8 bases are shared with TRBD1. Trimming removed 6 bases from V and 4 bases from J; junction bases left unmatched: 16. CDR3 length equals 17 residues. Per germline, CDR1 LNHDA and CDR2 SQIVND (reference sequence). CDR3 in amino acids: CASSVLGQGTSRYGYTF. CDR3 bases: TGTGCCAGTAGCGTCCTAGGACAGGGTACCTCACGCTATGGCTACACCTTC.

The rearrangement uses TRBV6-1 and TRBJ2-3, with 10 bases that match TRBD2. From germline, CDR1 is MNHNS and CDR2 SASEGT. The ends lost 3 bases at V and 2 bases at J; junction bases unmatched: 5. This CDR3 has 16 residues. The CDR3 DNA reads as TGTGCCAGCAGTGAGAGAGCGGGAGGGTACACAGATACGCAGTATTTT. This sequence encodes CASSERAGGYTDTQYF.